This T cell receptor (beta chain) appears in the sequencing data of a study of control samples from healthy donors and cancer patients. This CDR3 spans 13 amino acids. Trimming left V 1 base short and J 5 bases short, with 9 bases between. The data were produced by immunoSEQ multiplex PCR, yet TCRdb's version contains in-frame clones alone and is incomplete. The sample carries fewer than 250,000 clones, over 80% recorded once. This chain connects TRBV12-3 or TRBV12-4 to TRBJ2-7, with D possibly being TRBD2 (6 bases). The sequence came from a man aged 25-45 years in good health. The sequencing sample was made of blood. The CDR3 sequence: CASSLDRRDEQYF. As DNA, the CDR3 is TGTGCCAGCAGTTTAGACCGGAGGGACGAGCAGTACTTC.